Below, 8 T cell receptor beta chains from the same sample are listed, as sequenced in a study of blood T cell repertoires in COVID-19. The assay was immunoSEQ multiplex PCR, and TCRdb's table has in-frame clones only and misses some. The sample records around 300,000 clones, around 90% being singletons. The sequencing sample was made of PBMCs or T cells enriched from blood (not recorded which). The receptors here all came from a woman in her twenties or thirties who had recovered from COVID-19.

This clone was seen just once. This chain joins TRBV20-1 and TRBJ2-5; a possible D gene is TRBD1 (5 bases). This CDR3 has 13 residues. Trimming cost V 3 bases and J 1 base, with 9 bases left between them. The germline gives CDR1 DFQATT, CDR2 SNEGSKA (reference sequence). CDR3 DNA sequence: TGCAGTGCTAGTAGACAGCCCCAAGAGACCCAGTACTTC. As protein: CSASRQPQETQYF.

The CDR3, as DNA: TGTGCCAGCAGCACAAATGCCCCTGGCATCACAGATACGCAGTATTTT. Translating gives CASSTNAPGITDTQYF. V usage is TRBV11-2 and J usage is TRBJ2-3; D is ambiguous. Germline V gives CDR1 SGHAT, CDR2 FQNNGV. The V gene lost 5 bases and the J gene lost 2 bases, with 17 bases spanning the gap. The CDR3 is made up of 16 amino acids.

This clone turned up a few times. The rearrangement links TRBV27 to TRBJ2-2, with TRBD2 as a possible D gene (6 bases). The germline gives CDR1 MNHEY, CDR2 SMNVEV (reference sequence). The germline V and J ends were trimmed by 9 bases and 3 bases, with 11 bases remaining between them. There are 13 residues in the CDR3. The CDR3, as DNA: TGTGCCAGTTCCGGGACTTACACCGGGGAGCTGTTTTTT. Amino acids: CASSGTYTGELFF.

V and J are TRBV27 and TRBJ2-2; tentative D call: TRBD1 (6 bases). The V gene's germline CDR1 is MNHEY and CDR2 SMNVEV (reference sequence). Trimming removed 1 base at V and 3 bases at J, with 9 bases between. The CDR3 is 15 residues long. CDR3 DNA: TGTGCCAGCAGTTTATTGGGGGCGTACACCGGGGAGCTGTTTTTT. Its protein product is CASSLLGAYTGELFF.

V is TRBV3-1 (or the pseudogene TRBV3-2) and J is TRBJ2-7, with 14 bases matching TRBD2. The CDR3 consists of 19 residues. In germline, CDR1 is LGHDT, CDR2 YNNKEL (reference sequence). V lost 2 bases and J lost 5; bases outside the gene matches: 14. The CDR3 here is CASSQTPGLAGVSGDEQYF. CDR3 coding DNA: TGTGCCAGCAGCCAAACGCCGGGACTAGCGGGAGTATCTGGGGACGAGCAGTACTTC.

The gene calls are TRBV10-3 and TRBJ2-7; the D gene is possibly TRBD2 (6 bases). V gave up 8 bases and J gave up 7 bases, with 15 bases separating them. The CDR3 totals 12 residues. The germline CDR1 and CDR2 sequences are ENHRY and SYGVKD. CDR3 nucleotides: TGTGCCATCCAGGAGGCGGGGCTAGAGCAGTACTTC. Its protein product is CAIQEAGLEQYF.

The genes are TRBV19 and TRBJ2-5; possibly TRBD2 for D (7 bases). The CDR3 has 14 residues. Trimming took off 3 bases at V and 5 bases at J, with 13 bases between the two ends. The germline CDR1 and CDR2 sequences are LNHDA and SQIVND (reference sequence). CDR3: CASSMWGREETQYF. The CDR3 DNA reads TGTGCCAGTAGTATGTGGGGGCGGGAGGAGACCCAGTACTTC.

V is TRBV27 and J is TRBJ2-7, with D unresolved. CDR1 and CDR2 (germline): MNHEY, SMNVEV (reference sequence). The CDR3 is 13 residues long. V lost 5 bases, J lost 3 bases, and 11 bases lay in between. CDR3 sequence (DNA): TGTGCCAGCAGTATGGCCGTTCGCTACGAGCAGTACTTC. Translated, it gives CASSMAVRYEQYF.